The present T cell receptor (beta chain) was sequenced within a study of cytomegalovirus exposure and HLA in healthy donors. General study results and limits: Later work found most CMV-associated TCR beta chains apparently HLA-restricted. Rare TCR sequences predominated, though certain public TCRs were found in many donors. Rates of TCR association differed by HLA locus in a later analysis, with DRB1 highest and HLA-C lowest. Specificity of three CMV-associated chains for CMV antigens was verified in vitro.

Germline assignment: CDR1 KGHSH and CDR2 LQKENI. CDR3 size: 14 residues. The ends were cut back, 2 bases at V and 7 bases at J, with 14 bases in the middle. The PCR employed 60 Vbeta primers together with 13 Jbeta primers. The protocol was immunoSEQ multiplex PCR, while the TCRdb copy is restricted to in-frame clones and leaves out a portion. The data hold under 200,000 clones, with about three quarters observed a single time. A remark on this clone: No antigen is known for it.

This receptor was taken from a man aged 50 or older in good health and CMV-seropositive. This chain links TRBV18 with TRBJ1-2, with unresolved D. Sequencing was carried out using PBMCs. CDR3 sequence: CASSPSAVVSGYTF. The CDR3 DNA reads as TGTGCCAGCTCACCATCCGCGGTGGTTTCTGGCTACACCTTC.